This entry features one T cell receptor beta chain sequence. The antigen remains unidentified. The entry originates in a study of cytomegalovirus exposure and HLA in healthy donors. Study observations and caveats: In a later analysis, at a false discovery rate of 0.05, fewer than 20,000 TCR beta sequences matched HLA alleles. With later analysis, a missense DCLRE1C variant became linked to TCR beta V- and J-gene trimming.

13 Jbeta primers and 60 Vbeta primers were used for the PCR. Profiling relied on immunoSEQ multiplex PCR, and the TCRdb table lists in-frame clones only, not all of them. The sample includes about 200,000 clones. Every donor was a healthy person donating bone marrow. Germline V gene lookup returns CDR1 SEHNR and CDR2 FQNEAQ (reference sequence). The CDR3 runs to 14 residues. V lost 1 base to trimming and J lost 4 bases, with 10 bases between them. The genes are TRBV7-9 and TRBJ2-5; D is possibly TRBD1 (7 bases). The receptor was derived from a girl aged 2 to 9 in good health and CMV-seropositive. The source material was PBMCs. CDR3 nucleotide sequence: TGTGCCAGCAGCTTAGTTCAGGGGGGAGAGACCCAGTACTTC. This translates into CASSLVQGGETQYF.